These 5 T cell receptor beta chains came from one sample sequenced in a study of OX40 agonist ivuxolimab in advanced cancers. The method was immunoSEQ multiplex PCR; TCRdb's version includes in-frame clones alone and lacks a portion of them. The repertoire holds approximately 81,000 clones, with more than 85% as singletons. Sequenced material: CD4+ or CD8+ T cells sorted from blood, taken in a trial of the OX40 agonist ivuxolimab. The source is an adult with an advanced solid tumor such as melanoma, head and neck, liver or kidney cancer.

This sequence joins TRBV2 and TRBJ2-5, with 8 bases matching TRBD2. The CDR3 contains 17 residues. V dropped 1 base and J dropped 2; count of bases not matched to a gene: 9. Germline CDR1 and CDR2: SNHLY and FYNNEI. The chain's CDR3 is CASSEGVTGGKQETQYF. The CDR3 DNA is TGTGCCAGCAGTGAAGGGGTAACGGGGGGGAAACAAGAGACCCAGTACTTC.

The rearrangement links TRBV7-8 to TRBJ2-5; 8 bases agree with TRBD1. J lost 7 bases, V lost 0 bases, and 10 bases had no gene match. This CDR3 is built from 16 residues. Germline V gene sequence: CDR1 SGHVS, CDR2 FQNEAQ. The CDR3 coding sequence is TGTGCCAGCAGCTTAGCTTCTGGGACAGGAGCCGGGACCCAGTACTTC. As protein: CASSLASGTGAGTQYF.

This sequence joins TRBV27 and TRBJ1-1; no definite D call. Per germline, CDR1 MNHEY and CDR2 SMNVEV (reference sequence). CDR3 length equals 11 residues. V shed 4 bases and J shed 8 bases, with 8 bases lying between them. The CDR3 sequence is CASSSQREAFF. The CDR3 nucleotides read TGTGCCAGCAGTTCCCAGCGGGAAGCTTTCTTT.

V is TRBV5-1 and J is TRBJ2-1; no definite D call. The ends were cut back, 3 bases at V and 5 bases at J, with 6 bases in the middle. Germline-derived CDR1 and CDR2 are SGHRS and YFSETQ. There are 12 residues in the CDR3. This CDR3 reads CASSWTNNEQFF. The CDR3 nucleotides read TGCGCCAGCAGCTGGACCAACAATGAGCAGTTCTTC. The variable domain in full, with the rest retrieved from reference TRBV5-1 and TRBJ2-1, is KAGVTQTPRYLIKTRGQQVTLSCSPISGHRSVSWYQQTPGQGLQFLFEYFSETQRNKGNFPGRFSGRQFSNSRSEMNVSTLELGDSALYLCASSWTNNEQFFGPGTRLTVL.

The chain links TRBV6-6 to TRBJ2-7, with 9 bases that match TRBD2. J lost 3 bases, V lost 3 bases, and 6 bases had no gene match. Germline-derived CDR1 and CDR2 are MNHNY and SVGAGI (reference sequence). The CDR3 is 15 amino acids. This CDR3 is CASSYSSGGIYEQYF. CDR3 in DNA: TGTGCCAGCAGTTATTCCAGCGGGGGGATCTACGAGCAGTACTTC.